This T cell receptor beta chain was sequenced for a study of technical replicates of blood from a few donors. Unmatched junction bases numbered 4, after V lost 0 bases and J lost 1 base. CDR3 length: 15 residues. Germline V lookup: CDR1 SGHKS, CDR2 YYEKEE (reference sequence). The protocol was immunoSEQ multiplex PCR, while the TCRdb copy is restricted to in-frame clones and leaves out a portion. Here the sample spans around 65,000 clones, about 86% being singletons. This sequence originates from a human donor in good health. Some clones in this sample may be carry-over from other donors' samples. The sequencing sample was made of PBMCs. The V gene is TRBV5-5, the J gene TRBJ2-7; TRBD1 agrees at 7 bases. CDR3 nucleotide sequence: TGTGCCAGCAGCTTGGAAGGGGGCGCGTCCTACGAGCAGTACTTC. Protein product: CASSLEGGASYEQYF.